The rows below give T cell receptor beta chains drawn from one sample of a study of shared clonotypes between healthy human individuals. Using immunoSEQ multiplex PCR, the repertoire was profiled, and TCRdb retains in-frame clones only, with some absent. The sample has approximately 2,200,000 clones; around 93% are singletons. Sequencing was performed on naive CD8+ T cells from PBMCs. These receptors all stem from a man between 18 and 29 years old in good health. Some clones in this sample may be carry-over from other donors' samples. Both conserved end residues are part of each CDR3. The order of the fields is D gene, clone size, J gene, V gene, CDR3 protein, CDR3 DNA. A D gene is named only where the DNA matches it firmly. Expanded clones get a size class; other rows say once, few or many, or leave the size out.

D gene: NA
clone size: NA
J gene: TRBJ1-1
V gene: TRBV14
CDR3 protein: CASSQRQGWGAEAFF
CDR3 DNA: TGTGCCAGCAGCCAAAGGCAGGGGTGGGGCGCTGAAGCTTTCTTT

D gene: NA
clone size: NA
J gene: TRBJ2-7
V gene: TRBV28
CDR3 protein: CASSWAGEQYF
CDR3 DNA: TGTGCCAGCAGTTGGGCCGGTGAGCAGTACTTC

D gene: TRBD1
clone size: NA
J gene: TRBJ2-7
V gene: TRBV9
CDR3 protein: CASSAGDSSYEQYF
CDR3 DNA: TGTGCCAGCAGTGCAGGGGACAGCTCCTACGAGCAGTACTTC

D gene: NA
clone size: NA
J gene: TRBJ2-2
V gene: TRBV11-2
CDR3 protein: CASSFLGLGTGELFF
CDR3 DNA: TGTGCCAGCAGCTTTCTAGGATTGGGGACAGGGGAGCTGTTTTTT

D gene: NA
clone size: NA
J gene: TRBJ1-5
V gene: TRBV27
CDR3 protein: CASSWYSNQPQHF
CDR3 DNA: TGTGCCAGCAGTTGGTATAGCAATCAGCCCCAGCATTTT

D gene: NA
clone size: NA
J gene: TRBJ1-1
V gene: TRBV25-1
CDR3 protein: CASSALGYTEAFF
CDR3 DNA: TGTGCCAGCAGTGCTTTAGGGTACACTGAAGCTTTCTTT

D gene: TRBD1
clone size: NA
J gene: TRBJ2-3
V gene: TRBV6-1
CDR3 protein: CASSVGQGWTDTQYF
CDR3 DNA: TGTGCCAGCAGTGTAGGACAGGGATGGACAGATACGCAGTATTTT

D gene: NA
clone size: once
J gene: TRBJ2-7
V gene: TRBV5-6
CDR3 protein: CASSFGRGEQYF
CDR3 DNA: TGTGCCAGCAGCTTCGGGAGAGGCGAGCAGTACTTC

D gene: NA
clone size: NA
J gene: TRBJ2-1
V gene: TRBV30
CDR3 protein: CAWSLRAGDEQFF
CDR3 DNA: TGTGCCTGGAGCCTCCGGGCCGGGGATGAGCAGTTCTTC

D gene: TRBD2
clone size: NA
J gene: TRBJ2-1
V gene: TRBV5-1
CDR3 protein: CASSPWRGVLAGGPGDNEQFF
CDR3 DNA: TGCGCCAGCAGCCCGTGGAGGGGGGTTCTAGCGGGAGGGCCTGGGGACAATGAGCAGTTCTTC

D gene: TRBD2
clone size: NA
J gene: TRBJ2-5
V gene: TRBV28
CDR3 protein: CASSLWGGRGETQYF
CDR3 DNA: TGTGCCAGCAGTTTATGGGGCGGGAGGGGAGAGACCCAGTACTTC

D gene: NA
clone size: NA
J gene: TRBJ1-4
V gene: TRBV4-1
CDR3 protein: CASSRGINEKLFF
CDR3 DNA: TGCGCCAGCAGCCGGGGGATCAATGAAAAACTGTTTTTT

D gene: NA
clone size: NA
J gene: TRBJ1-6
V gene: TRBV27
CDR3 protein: CASKEGGSPLHF
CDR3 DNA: TGTGCCAGCAAGGAGGGTGGGTCACCCCTCCACTTT

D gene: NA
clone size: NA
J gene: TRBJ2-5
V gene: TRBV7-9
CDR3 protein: CASSLEGRAQYF
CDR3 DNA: TGTGCCAGCAGCTTAGAAGGCAGGGCCCAGTACTTC

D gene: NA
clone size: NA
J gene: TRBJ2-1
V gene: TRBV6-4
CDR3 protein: CASAPVSTTYNEQFF
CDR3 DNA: TGTGCCAGCGCGCCGGTGTCTACCACCTACAATGAGCAGTTCTTC

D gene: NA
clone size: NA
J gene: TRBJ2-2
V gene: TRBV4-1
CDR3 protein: CASSRGQGGELFF
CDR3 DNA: TGCGCCAGCAGCCGGGGGCAGGGCGGGGAGCTGTTTTTT

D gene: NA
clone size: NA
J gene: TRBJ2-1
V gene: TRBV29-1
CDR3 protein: CSVATGSYNEQFF
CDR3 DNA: TGCAGCGTGGCGACAGGATCCTACAATGAGCAGTTCTTC

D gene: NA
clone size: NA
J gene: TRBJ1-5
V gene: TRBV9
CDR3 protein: CASSVGGSHQPQHF
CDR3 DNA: TGTGCCAGCAGCGTAGGTGGGAGCCATCAGCCCCAGCATTTT

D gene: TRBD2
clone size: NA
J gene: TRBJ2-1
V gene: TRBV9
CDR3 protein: CASSASGTSGINEQFF
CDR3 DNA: TGTGCCAGCAGCGCGTCCGGGACTAGCGGGATCAATGAGCAGTTCTTC

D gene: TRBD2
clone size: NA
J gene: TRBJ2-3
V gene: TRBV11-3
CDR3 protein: CASSEREGLGADTQYF
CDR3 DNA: TGTGCCAGCAGCGAGCGGGAGGGCCTTGGGGCAGATACGCAGTATTTT

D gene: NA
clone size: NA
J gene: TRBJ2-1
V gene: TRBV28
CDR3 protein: CASSRGNEQFF
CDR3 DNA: TGTGCCAGCAGTCGAGGGAATGAGCAGTTCTTC

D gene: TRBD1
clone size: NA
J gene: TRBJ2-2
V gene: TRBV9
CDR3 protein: CASSVGLRTGNTGELFF
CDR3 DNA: TGTGCCAGCAGCGTAGGTCTTCGGACAGGGAACACCGGGGAGCTGTTTTTT

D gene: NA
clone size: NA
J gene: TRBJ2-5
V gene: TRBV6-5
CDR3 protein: CASSYSPEAQETQYF
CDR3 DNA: TGTGCCAGCAGTTACTCGCCCGAGGCCCAAGAGACCCAGTACTTC

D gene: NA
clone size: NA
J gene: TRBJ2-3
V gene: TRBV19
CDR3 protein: CASSIGGVLFYTDTQYF
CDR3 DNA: TGTGCCAGTAGTATAGGGGGGGTTCTCTTTTACACAGATACGCAGTATTTT

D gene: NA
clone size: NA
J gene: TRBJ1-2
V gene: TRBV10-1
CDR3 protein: CASIDSANYGYTF
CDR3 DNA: TGCGCCAGCATCGACAGTGCTAACTATGGCTACACCTTC

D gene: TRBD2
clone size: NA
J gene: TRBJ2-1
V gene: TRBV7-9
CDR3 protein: CASSQGLEVRNEQFF
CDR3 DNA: TGTGCCAGCAGCCAGGGACTAGAGGTACGAAATGAGCAGTTCTTC

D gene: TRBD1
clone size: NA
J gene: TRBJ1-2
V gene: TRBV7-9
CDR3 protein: CASSYGTGSNYGYTF
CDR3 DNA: TGTGCCAGCAGCTACGGGACAGGGTCTAACTATGGCTACACCTTC

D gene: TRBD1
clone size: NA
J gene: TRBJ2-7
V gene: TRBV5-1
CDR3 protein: CASRPQGEYYEQYF
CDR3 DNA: TGCGCCAGCAGACCCCAGGGGGAATACTACGAGCAGTACTTC

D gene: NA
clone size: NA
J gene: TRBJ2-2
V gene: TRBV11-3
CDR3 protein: CASSLLGDTGELFF
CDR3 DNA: TGTGCCAGCAGCTTACTCGGGGACACCGGGGAGCTGTTTTTT

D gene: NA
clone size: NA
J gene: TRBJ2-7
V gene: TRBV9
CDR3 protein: CASSPFPLGGATYEQYF
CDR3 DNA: TGTGCCAGCAGCCCTTTCCCTTTGGGGGGAGCAACCTACGAGCAGTACTTC

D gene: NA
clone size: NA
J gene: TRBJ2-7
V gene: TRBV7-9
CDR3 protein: CASSTPGLSYEQYF
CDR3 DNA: TGTGCCAGCAGCACACCCGGACTCTCCTACGAGCAGTACTTC

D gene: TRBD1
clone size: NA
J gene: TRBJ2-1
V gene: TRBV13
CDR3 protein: CASSSPGQGATSSYNEQFF
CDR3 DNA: TGTGCCAGCAGCTCACCGGGACAGGGGGCAACTAGCTCCTACAATGAGCAGTTCTTC

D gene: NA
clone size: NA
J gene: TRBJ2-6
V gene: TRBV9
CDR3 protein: CASSVGRSGANVLTF
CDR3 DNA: TGTGCCAGCAGCGTCGGTCGCTCTGGGGCCAACGTCCTGACTTTC

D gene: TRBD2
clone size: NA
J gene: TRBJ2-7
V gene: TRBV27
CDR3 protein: CASSPLGGTYEQYF
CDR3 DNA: TGTGCCAGCAGCCCACTGGGAGGGACCTACGAGCAGTACTTC

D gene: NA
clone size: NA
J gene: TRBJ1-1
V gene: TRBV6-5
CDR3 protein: CASSYSEGVTEAFF
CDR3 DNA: TGTGCCAGCAGTTACTCCGAGGGGGTAACTGAAGCTTTCTTT

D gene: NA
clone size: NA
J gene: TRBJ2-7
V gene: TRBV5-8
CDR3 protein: CASSLGTGWPPYEQYF
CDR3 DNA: TGTGCCAGCAGCTTGGGCACAGGGTGGCCTCCCTACGAGCAGTACTTC

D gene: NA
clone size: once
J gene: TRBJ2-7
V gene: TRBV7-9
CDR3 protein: CASSGSRGFTYEQYF
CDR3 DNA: TGTGCCAGCAGCGGGAGCAGGGGATTCACCTACGAGCAGTACTTC

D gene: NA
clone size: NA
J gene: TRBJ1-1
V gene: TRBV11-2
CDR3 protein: CASISRTDNTEAFF
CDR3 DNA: TGTGCCAGCATCAGTCGGACAGACAACACTGAAGCTTTCTTT

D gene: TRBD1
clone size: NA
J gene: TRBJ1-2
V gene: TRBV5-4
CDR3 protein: CASSSLDRGASLNTF
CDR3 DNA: TGTGCCAGCAGCTCGTTGGACAGGGGCGCTTCGCTTAACACCTTC

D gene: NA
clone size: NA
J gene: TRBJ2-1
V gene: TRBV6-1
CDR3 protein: CASSIYATWNEQFF
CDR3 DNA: TGTGCCAGCAGTATTTATGCGACGTGGAATGAGCAGTTCTTC

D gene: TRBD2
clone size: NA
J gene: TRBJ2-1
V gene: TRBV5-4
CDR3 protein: CASSLKRERGNEQFF
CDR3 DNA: TGTGCCAGCAGCCTGAAGCGGGAGAGGGGCAATGAGCAGTTCTTC

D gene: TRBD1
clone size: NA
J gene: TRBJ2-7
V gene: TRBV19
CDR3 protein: CASSPGQGAEQYF
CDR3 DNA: TGTGCCAGTAGTCCGGGACAGGGTGCCGAGCAGTACTTC

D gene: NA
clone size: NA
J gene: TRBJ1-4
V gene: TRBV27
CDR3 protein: CASSSGWVNEKLFF
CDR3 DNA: TGTGCCAGCAGCTCAGGGTGGGTTAATGAAAAACTGTTTTTT

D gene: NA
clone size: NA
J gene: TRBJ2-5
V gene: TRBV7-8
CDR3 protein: CASTPQAQETQYF
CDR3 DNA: TGTGCCAGCACTCCTCAGGCCCAAGAGACCCAGTACTTC

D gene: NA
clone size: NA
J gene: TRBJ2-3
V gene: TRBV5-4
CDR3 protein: CASSFWGGSTDTQYF
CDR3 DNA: TGTGCCAGCAGCTTCTGGGGCGGGAGCACAGATACGCAGTATTTT

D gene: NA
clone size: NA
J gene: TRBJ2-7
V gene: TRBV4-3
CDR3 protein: CASSLKGFVFYEQYF
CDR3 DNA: TGCGCCAGCAGCCTTAAGGGGTTCGTTTTCTACGAGCAGTACTTC

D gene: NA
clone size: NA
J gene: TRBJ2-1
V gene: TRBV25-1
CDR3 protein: CASTYINEQFF
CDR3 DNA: TGTGCCAGCACCTACATCAATGAGCAGTTCTTC

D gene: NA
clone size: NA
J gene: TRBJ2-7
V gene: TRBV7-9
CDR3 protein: CASSSGPYEQYF
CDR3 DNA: TGTGCCAGCAGCTCCGGTCCCTACGAGCAGTACTTC

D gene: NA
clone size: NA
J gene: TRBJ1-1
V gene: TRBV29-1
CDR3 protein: CSVDSRLNTEAFF
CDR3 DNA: TGCAGCGTCGACAGCCGCTTGAACACTGAAGCTTTCTTT

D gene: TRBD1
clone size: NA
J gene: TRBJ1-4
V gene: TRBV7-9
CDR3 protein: CASSSRTGGNEKLFF
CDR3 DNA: TGTGCCAGCAGCTCTCGGACAGGGGGGAATGAAAAACTGTTTTTT

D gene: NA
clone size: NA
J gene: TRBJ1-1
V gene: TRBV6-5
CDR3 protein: CASSWRLNTEAFF
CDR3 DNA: TGTGCCAGCAGTTGGAGACTGAACACTGAAGCTTTCTTT

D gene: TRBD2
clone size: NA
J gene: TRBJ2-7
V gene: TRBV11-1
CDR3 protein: CASTFSGGTYEQYF
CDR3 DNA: TGTGCCAGCACTTTCAGCGGGGGAACCTACGAGCAGTACTTC

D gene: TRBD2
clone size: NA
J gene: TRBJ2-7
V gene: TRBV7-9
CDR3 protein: CASSYTSGKRAYEQYF
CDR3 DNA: TGTGCCAGCAGCTATACTAGCGGGAAGAGGGCCTACGAGCAGTACTTC

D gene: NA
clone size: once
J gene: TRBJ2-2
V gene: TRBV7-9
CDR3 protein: CASSSLPRGSGELFF
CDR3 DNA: TGTGCCAGCAGCTCTTTACCGAGGGGGTCCGGGGAGCTGTTTTTT

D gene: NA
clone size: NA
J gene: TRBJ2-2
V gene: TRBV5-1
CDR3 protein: CASSLEGTTLLANTGELFF
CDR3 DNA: TGCGCCAGCAGCTTGGAGGGAACGACCTTACTCGCGAACACCGGGGAGCTGTTTTTT

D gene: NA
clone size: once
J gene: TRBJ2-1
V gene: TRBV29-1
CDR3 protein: CSVVSGRTKNRFF
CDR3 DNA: TGCAGCGTTGTATCGGGGAGGACCAAAAACCGGTTCTTC

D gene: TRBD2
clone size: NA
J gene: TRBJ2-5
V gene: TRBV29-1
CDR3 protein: CSDGLANSEETQYF
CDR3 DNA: TGCAGCGACGGACTAGCCAACTCCGAGGAGACCCAGTACTTC

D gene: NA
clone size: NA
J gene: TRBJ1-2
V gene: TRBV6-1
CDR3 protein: CASSDRPGPLSHYGYTF
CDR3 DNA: TGTGCCAGCAGTGACCGACCGGGACCCTTATCCCACTATGGCTACACCTTC

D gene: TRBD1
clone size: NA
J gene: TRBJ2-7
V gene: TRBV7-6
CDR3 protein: CASSLLQGAIYEQYF
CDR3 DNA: TGTGCCAGCAGCTTACTCCAGGGGGCCATCTACGAGCAGTACTTC

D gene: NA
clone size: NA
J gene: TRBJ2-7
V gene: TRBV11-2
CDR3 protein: CASSFGGEQYF
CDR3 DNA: TGTGCCAGCAGCTTTGGTGGCGAGCAGTACTTC